This record concerns one TCR beta chain sequence. Its antigen is still unknown. This sample stems from a study of Graves' ophthalmopathy and Graves' hyperthyroidism. Study-level results: Blood also carried most expanded thyroid clonotypes exceeding 0.001 frequency. The model reached approximately 70% sensitivity and roughly 72% specificity for predicting ophthalmopathy progression.

From RNA, the CDR3 regions of TCR beta chains were amplified and sequenced. An opening RT-PCR round employed HTBI primers and preceded a second-round multiplex PCR. TCRdb processed the multiplex PCR reads anew with MiXCR; each CDR3 protein has one entry. The sample records around 1.1 million distinct CDR3 sequences, 35% to 40% being singletons. Germline-derived CDR1 and CDR2 are SNHLY and FYNNEI. J gave up 3 bases and V 4 bases, and 5 bases lay outside the gene matches. The CDR3 is made up of 16 amino acids. The sequence was obtained from an adult man with Graves' hyperthyroidism. The chain is built from TRBV2 and TRBJ2-5; 13 positions match TRBD2. Material for sequencing was peripheral blood or thyroid tissue (not recorded which). The CDR3: CASSGELAGGKETQYF. CDR3 coding DNA: TGTGCCAGCAGTGGAGAACTAGCGGGGGGGAAAGAGACCCAGTACTTC. The full variable domain, its missing parts supplied by reference TRBV2 and TRBJ2-5, is EPEVTQTPSHQVTQMGQEVILRCVPISNHLYFYWYRQILGQKVEFLVSFYNNEISEKSEIFDDQFSVERPDGSNFTLKIRSTKLEDSAMYFCASSGELAGGKETQYFGPGTRLLVL.